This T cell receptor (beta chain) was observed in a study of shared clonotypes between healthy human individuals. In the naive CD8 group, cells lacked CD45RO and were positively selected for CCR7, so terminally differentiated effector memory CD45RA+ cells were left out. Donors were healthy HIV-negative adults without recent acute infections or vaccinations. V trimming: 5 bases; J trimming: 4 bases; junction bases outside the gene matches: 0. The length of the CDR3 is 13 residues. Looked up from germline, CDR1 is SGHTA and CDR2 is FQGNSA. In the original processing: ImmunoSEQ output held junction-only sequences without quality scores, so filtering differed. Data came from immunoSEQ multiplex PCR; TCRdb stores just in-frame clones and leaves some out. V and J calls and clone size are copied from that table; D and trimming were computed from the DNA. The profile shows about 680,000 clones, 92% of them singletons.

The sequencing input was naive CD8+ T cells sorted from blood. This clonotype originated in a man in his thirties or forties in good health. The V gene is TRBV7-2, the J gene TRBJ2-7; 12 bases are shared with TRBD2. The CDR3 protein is CASSTSGRYEQYF. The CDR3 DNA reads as TGTGCCAGCAGCACTAGCGGGAGGTACGAGCAGTACTTC.